The 13 T cell receptor beta chains below come from one sample, sequenced in a study of blood T cell repertoires in COVID-19. Profiling relied on immunoSEQ multiplex PCR, and the TCRdb table lists in-frame clones only, not all of them. The sample shows 100,000 to 150,000 clones, around 90% of them seen only once. Sequencing was done on a sample of peripheral blood. All receptors derive from a woman in her fifties or sixties with COVID-19, enrolled during active disease.

V usage is TRBV10-3 and J usage is TRBJ2-2; 11 nucleotides match TRBD2. The CDR3 runs 16 residues. Germline-derived CDR1 and CDR2 are ENHRY and SYGVKD. With 3 bases clipped from V and 3 bases from J, the junction kept 3 bases outside the gene matches. The CDR3: CAISEVAGGHTGELFF. DNA for the CDR3: TGTGCCATCAGTGAAGTAGCGGGGGGGCACACCGGGGAGCTGTTTTTT.

This clone occurred once. The rearrangement links TRBV5-1 to TRBJ2-7; D is unresolved. Trimming removed 0 bases from V and 3 bases from J, with 7 bases in between. This CDR3 has 13 amino acids. Germline values: CDR1 SGHRS, CDR2 YFSETQ. Here the CDR3 reads CASSLAPGYEQYF. For the CDR3, the DNA is TGCGCCAGCAGCTTGGCTCCAGGCTACGAGCAGTACTTC. The entire variable domain, with the rest obtained from reference TRBV5-1 and TRBJ2-7, is as follows: KAGVTQTPRYLIKTRGQQVTLSCSPISGHRSVSWYQQTPGQGLQFLFEYFSETQRNKGNFPGRFSGRQFSNSRSEMNVSTLELGDSALYLCASSLAPGYEQYFGPGTRLTVT.

In nucleotides, the CDR3 is TGCGCCAGCAGCCTTTCCGGGACTAGCGGGGTCGGTGAGCAGTTCTTC. Its protein product is CASSLSGTSGVGEQFF. The chain is built from TRBV4-3 and TRBJ2-1, with 13 positions matching TRBD2. There are 16 residues in the CDR3. The ends lost 4 bases at V and 9 bases at J; junction bases unmatched: 9. Germline V CDR1 and CDR2: LGHNA, YSLEER.

This chain connects TRBV3-1 (or the pseudogene TRBV3-2) to TRBJ1-6; 8 bases agree with TRBD1. Germline assignment: CDR1 LGHDT and CDR2 YNNKEL (reference sequence). V was pared by 1 base and J by 7 bases, with 3 bases of the junction left unmatched. This CDR3 is built from 15 residues. The CDR3 protein is CASSQVWDRNSPLHF. The CDR3 DNA is TGTGCCAGCAGCCAAGTTTGGGACAGGAATTCACCCCTCCACTTT.

The genes are TRBV5-6 and TRBJ1-5; TRBD1 might be the D (6 bases). Trimming took 4 bases from V and 2 from J, leaving 7 bases between them. CDR1 SGHDT and CDR2 YYEEEE come from the germline V gene. This CDR3 comprises 13 residues. In nucleotides, the CDR3 is TGTGCCAGCAGCCGACAGGGCAATCAGCCCCAGCATTTT. Amino acid sequence: CASSRQGNQPQHF.

Only a few counts were recorded for this clone. The chain couples TRBV19 to TRBJ1-5; 7 nucleotides agree with TRBD1. V gave up 6 bases and J gave up 4 bases; unmatched junction bases: 12. The germline gives CDR1 LNHDA, CDR2 SQIVND (reference sequence). The CDR3 contains 16 residues. CDR3 sequence reads: CASRNLDREPNQPQHF. CDR3 nucleotides: TGTGCCAGTAGAAACCTCGACAGGGAACCAAATCAGCCCCAGCATTTT.

The CDR3 sequence: CASAAAANYEQYF. The CDR3 bases are TGCGCCAGCGCCGCGGCTGCGAACTACGAGCAGTACTTC. This sequence joins TRBV5-1 and TRBJ2-7, with no clear D. Germline assignment: CDR1 SGHRS and CDR2 YFSETQ. V was clipped by 7 bases and J by 3 bases, with 14 bases between them. This CDR3 spans 13 amino acids.

The V call is TRBV27, the J call TRBJ1-2; maybe TRBD1 (6 bases). The ends were cut back, 4 bases at V and 6 bases at J, with 27 bases in the middle. In germline, CDR1 is MNHEY, CDR2 SMNVEV (reference sequence). This CDR3 has 18 residues. The CDR3 nucleotides read TGTGCCAGCAGTTCCACTCTGAAGTCCGGTTCCTGGACAGATGGCTACACCTTC. It encodes CASSSTLKSGSWTDGYTF.

This sequence joins TRBV5-4 and TRBJ2-7; 10 nucleotides align to TRBD1. The CDR3 length is 16 residues. J gave up 7 bases and V 3 bases, and 13 bases lay outside the gene matches. CDR1 and CDR2 (germline): SGHNT, YYREEE (reference sequence). The CDR3 sequence: CASSSPGQGPEGEQYF. The DNA of the CDR3 is TGTGCCAGCAGCTCGCCGGGACAGGGGCCCGAAGGGGAGCAGTACTTC. The full variable domain, completed using reference TRBV5-4 and TRBJ2-7, is ETGVTQSPTHLIKTRGQQVTLRCSSQSGHNTVSWYQQALGQGPQFIFQYYREEENGRGNFPPRFSGLQFPNYSSELNVNALELDDSALYLCASSSPGQGPEGEQYFGPGTRLTVT.

The genes are TRBV2 and TRBJ2-5, with D perhaps TRBD2 (5 bases). Trimming removed 1 base at V and 10 bases at J, with 16 bases between. CDR1 is SNHLY, CDR2 FYNNEI, per germline. The CDR3 has 14 amino acids. CDR3 nucleotides: TGTGCCAGCAGTGAAGAATCCGGGCTCCGGGGCCAGTACTTC. This encodes CASSEESGLRGQYF. The whole variable domain, filled in from reference TRBV2 and TRBJ2-5, reads EPEVTQTPSHQVTQMGQEVILRCVPISNHLYFYWYRQILGQKVEFLVSFYNNEISEKSEIFDDQFSVERPDGSNFTLKIRSTKLEDSAMYFCASSEESGLRGQYFGPGTRLLVL.

The chain carries TRBV27 and TRBJ2-2; 11 bases are a match to TRBD2. Per germline, CDR1 MNHEY and CDR2 SMNVEV (reference sequence). This CDR3 is 23 amino acids long. With 4 bases clipped from V and 2 bases from J, the junction kept 24 bases outside the gene matches. The CDR3 loop is CASSSRRTSGPINSRLNTGELFF. In nucleotides, the CDR3 is TGTGCCAGCAGTTCCAGACGGACTAGCGGGCCGATAAACAGCCGTTTAAACACCGGGGAGCTGTTTTTT.

The rearrangement links TRBV19 to TRBJ1-3, with D unresolved. Trimming took 1 base from V and 2 from J, leaving 12 bases between them. This CDR3 has 16 amino acids. The V gene's germline CDR1 is LNHDA and CDR2 SQIVND (reference sequence). The CDR3 DNA is TGTGCCAGTAGTATAGGGTCCTCAGGTACTGGAAACACCATATATTTT. Amino acid sequence: CASSIGSSGTGNTIYF.

This chain joins TRBV19 and TRBJ1-1; 9 bases fit TRBD1. V lost 9 bases and J lost 2; bases outside the gene matches: 4. CDR1 and CDR2 (germline): LNHDA, SQIVND (reference sequence). The CDR3 extends over 13 amino acids. This CDR3 reads CASRDRVNTEAFF. The CDR3 coding sequence is TGTGCCAGCCGGGACAGGGTAAACACTGAAGCTTTCTTT. Combining the CDR3 with reference TRBV19 and TRBJ1-1 gives the whole variable domain DGGITQSPKYLFRKEGQNVTLSCEQNLNHDAMYWYRQDPGQGLRLIYYSQIVNDFQKGDIAEGYSVSREKKESFPLTVTSAQKNPTAFYLCASRDRVNTEAFFGQGTRLTVV.